This TCR beta chain was recovered during a study of cytomegalovirus exposure and HLA in healthy donors. Study context: There were about 85 million unique TCRs (from HLA-typed donors) in an early data release.

Concerning this clone: Antigen unknown.

Primers for the PCR totalled 60 Vbeta and 13 Jbeta. Using immunoSEQ multiplex PCR, the repertoire was profiled, and TCRdb retains in-frame clones only, with some absent. The sample lists some 120,000 clones, 70% to 80% seen once, with approximately 3.6% in the top ten. After removal of 4 bases from V and 4 bases from J, the junction contained 5 bases not matched to a gene. CDR3 length: 14 amino acids. CDR1 and CDR2 (germline): MNHNY, SVGAGI (reference sequence). Findings and limits, study-wide: A missense variant in DCLRE1C was later tied to TCR beta V- and J-gene trimming. Sequencing probably produced one cluster of sequence variants that were highly shared. What a later analysis showed was that several of the most significant clusters appeared linked to common viral pathogens.

This sequence joins TRBV6-6 and TRBJ1-2; 8 bases are a match to TRBD1. This receptor was identified in a young man in good health and CMV-seronegative. Sequenced input: PBMCs. CDR3 bases: TGTGCCAGCAGTTCCGGACAGGGTGTCTATGGCTACACCTTC. Residues: CASSSGQGVYGYTF.